The 15 T cell receptor beta chains below all came from one sample that was sequenced in a study of shared clonotypes between healthy human individuals. Some clones are missing from TCRdb's copy, which holds only in-frame ones; the method was immunoSEQ multiplex PCR. The table lists some 2,400,000 clones, approximately 96% of them singletons, with roughly 0.13% in the top ten. The sample taken for sequencing was naive CD4+ T cells sorted from blood. The sample's subset: CD45RA+ positively selected. These receptors were taken from a man aged 18 to 30 in good health.

The rearrangement uses TRBV2 and TRBJ2-5, with TRBD2 matching 8 bases. Per germline, CDR1 SNHLY and CDR2 FYNNEI. The CDR3 loop spans 15 amino acids. The ends lost 1 base at V and 5 bases at J; junction bases unmatched: 6. The CDR3: CASSEVGGAWETQYF. CDR3 in DNA: TGTGCCAGCAGTGAAGTCGGGGGGGCTTGGGAGACCCAGTACTTC.

This clone was seen only once. At one of its ends the junction is not consistent with the germline gene, which may arise from a read error. The V and J genes are TRBV13 and TRBJ1-1, with D tentatively TRBD1 (6 bases). The CDR3 sequence is 15 residues long. Germline values: CDR1 PRHDT, CDR2 FYEKMQ (reference sequence). CDR3 in DNA: TGTGCCAGCAGCTACAACAGGAGGGGGAACTCTGAAGCTTTCTTT. This encodes CASSYNRRGNSEAFF.

This clone was found once. The V call is TRBV5-1, the J call TRBJ1-1; D remains ambiguous. The CDR3 has 12 amino acids. CDR1 SGHRS and CDR2 YFSETQ come from the germline V gene. The V end lost 4 bases, the J end lost 3 bases, and 7 bases lay between the germline ends. This CDR3 is CASSMDDTEAFF. CDR3 DNA sequence: TGCGCCAGCAGCATGGATGACACTGAAGCTTTCTTT.

V gene TRBV5-4 combines with J gene TRBJ2-5; D might be TRBD2 (5 bases). Trimming took 1 base from V and 4 from J, leaving 8 bases between them. The CDR3 has 13 residues. The germline V gene encodes CDR1 SGHNT and CDR2 YYREEE (reference sequence). DNA of the CDR3: TGTGCCAGCAGCTTGACTAGGCGAGAGACCCAGTACTTC. This codes for CASSLTRRETQYF.

The gene calls are TRBV6-5 and TRBJ2-1; TRBD2 aligns across 8 bases. Germline trimming cut 6 bases from V and 8 bases from J; bases unmatched to any gene: 6. The germline V gene has CDR1 MNHEY and CDR2 SVGAGI. The CDR3 is 13 amino acids. CDR3 protein: CASSPGLAHEQFF. The CDR3 region has the DNA TGTGCCAGCAGCCCTGGACTAGCCCATGAGCAGTTCTTC.

This chain uses TRBV13 with TRBJ2-7, with 9 bases fitting TRBD2. The V gene's germline CDR1 is PRHDT and CDR2 FYEKMQ (reference sequence). The CDR3 extends over 15 amino acids. V trimming: 1 base; J trimming: 2 bases; junction bases outside the gene matches: 3. CDR3: CASSLERGATYEQYF. In DNA form, the CDR3 reads TGTGCCAGCAGCTTAGAGCGGGGGGCAACCTACGAGCAGTACTTC.

V gene TRBV27 combines with J gene TRBJ1-4; no clear D. V was clipped by 3 bases and J by 0 bases, with 8 bases between them. This CDR3 spans 15 amino acids. Germline loops: CDR1 MNHEY, CDR2 SMNVEV (reference sequence). CDR3 nucleotide sequence: TGTGCCAGCAGTTTCATCCCTCCAACTAATGAAAAACTGTTTTTT. Translated, it gives CASSFIPPTNEKLFF.

The chain uses TRBV5-1 and TRBJ1-2; weak D call: TRBD1 (6 bases). V was clipped by 0 bases and J by 4 bases, with 19 bases between them. The CDR3 length is 17 residues. Germline CDR1 SGHRS, CDR2 YFSETQ. The CDR3 nucleotides read TGCGCCAGCAGCTTGGCCCCTTCGACAGGTACTGGCTATGGCTACACCTTC. Amino acid sequence: CASSLAPSTGTGYGYTF.

In the case of this clone: Other DNA sequences in the sample encode the same CDR3. The gene calls are TRBV25-1 and TRBJ2-3; no clear D. The ends were cut back, 5 bases at V and 1 base at J, with 7 bases in the middle. Germline V CDR1 and CDR2: MGHDK, SYGVNS. The CDR3 runs to 13 residues. Written as DNA, the CDR3 is TGTGCCAGCAGTCTGGCAGGCACAGATACGCAGTATTTT. This encodes CASSLAGTDTQYF.

The chain joins TRBV30 to TRBJ1-3; D unclear. Trimming shortened V by 6 bases and J by 2 bases, and 17 bases separated the two germline ends. The CDR3 is 15 residues long. Germline loops: CDR1 GTSNPN, CDR2 SVGIG (reference sequence). CDR3 loop: CACLLNSSAGNTIYF. The DNA of the CDR3 is TGTGCCTGCCTCTTAAACAGCTCCGCTGGAAACACCATATATTTT.

The chain joins TRBV27 to TRBJ1-6; no definite D call. Looked up from germline, CDR1 is MNHEY and CDR2 is SMNVEV (reference sequence). This CDR3 is built from 15 residues. V lost 0 bases to trimming and J lost 4 bases, with 7 bases between them. The CDR3: CASSLSANYNSPLHF. In DNA form, the CDR3 reads TGTGCCAGCAGTTTATCGGCAAATTATAATTCACCCCTCCACTTT.

The CDR3 reads CASSHPPGQGAGSNQPQHF. For the CDR3, the DNA is TGCGCCAGCAGCCACCCACCGGGACAGGGGGCCGGGAGCAATCAGCCCCAGCATTTT. The chain employs TRBV4-1 and TRBJ1-5, with 12 bases matching TRBD1. The germline CDR1 and CDR2 sequences are MGHRA and YSYEKL. This CDR3 contains 19 residues. Trimming removed 3 bases from V and 1 base from J; junction bases left unmatched: 10.

V usage is TRBV5-1 and J usage is TRBJ1-1, with 7 bases lining up with TRBD1. With V trimmed by 2 bases and J by 10 bases, 5 bases remained unmatched. The V gene's germline CDR1 is SGHRS and CDR2 YFSETQ. CDR3 length equals 12 residues. CDR3 sequence (DNA): TGCGCCAGCAGCTTAGACAGGGTTTTAGCTTTCTTT. This sequence encodes CASSLDRVLAFF.

The chain is built from TRBV18 and TRBJ2-3, with 10 nucleotides matching TRBD2. V was pared by 0 bases and J by 3 bases, with 3 bases of the junction left unmatched. Germline CDR1 reads KGHSH; CDR2 reads LQKENI. This CDR3 is 16 amino acids long. The CDR3 DNA reads as TGTGCCAGCTCACCACCGGTGGGACTAGCGACAGATACGCAGTATTTT. Protein sequence: CASSPPVGLATDTQYF.

DNA for the CDR3: TGTGCCAGCAGGACGACGGGGGGCGGTCAGCCCCAGCATTTT. Its translation is CASRTTGGGQPQHF. The J gene is TRBJ1-5, the V gene TRBV28; the D gene is possibly TRBD1 (6 bases). This CDR3 region has 14 residues. V lost 6 bases to trimming and J lost 6 bases, with 15 bases between them. Germline V gene data show CDR1 as MDHEN and CDR2 as SYDVKM.